This TCR beta chain was found in a study of T cell responses to AZD1222 COVID-19 vaccine. About the study: Doses given second, at about 4 or about 12 weeks, were pooled.

Generated by immunoSEQ multiplex PCR, the TCRdb table keeps only in-frame clones and is missing some. Among some 110,000 clones, over 80% were seen once, and the ten largest hold more than 8%. This clone was seen a few times. The antigen is undetermined. Study-wide findings and caveats: Compared with day 0, the breadth and depth of the Spike-specific TCR repertoire rose significantly after two doses of AZD1222. Only a handful of AZD1222 recipients, more than five in all, had baseline seropositivity. Along spike, vaccine-associated CD4 TCRs were found throughout, with dominance at 160-218 and 743-854.

CDR3 length equals 13 residues. Trimming took 1 base from V and 9 from J, leaving 12 bases between them. Germline values: CDR1 LGHNA, CDR2 YNFKEQ. The V and J genes are TRBV4-2 and TRBJ1-1; D remains ambiguous. The specimen was peripheral blood, collected on day 0 of AZD1222 vaccination. The sequence was collected from an adult in good health. The CDR3 is CASSQGYSEKAFF. In nucleotides, the CDR3 is TGTGCCAGCAGCCAAGGGTACAGCGAGAAAGCTTTCTTT.